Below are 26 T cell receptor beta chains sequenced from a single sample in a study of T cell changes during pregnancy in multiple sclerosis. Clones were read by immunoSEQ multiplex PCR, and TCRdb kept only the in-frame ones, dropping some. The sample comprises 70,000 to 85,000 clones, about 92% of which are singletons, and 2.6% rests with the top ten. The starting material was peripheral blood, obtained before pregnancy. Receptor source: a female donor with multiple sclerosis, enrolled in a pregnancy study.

The CDR3 protein is CASSVGAGEQYF. The CDR3 DNA follows: TGTGCCAGCAGCGTAGGGGCAGGCGAGCAGTACTTC. The V and J genes are TRBV9 and TRBJ2-7; the D is unclear. Germline CDR1 and CDR2: SGDLS and YYNGEE. The CDR3 extends over 12 amino acids. Trimming cost V 0 bases and J 6 bases, with 7 bases left between them.

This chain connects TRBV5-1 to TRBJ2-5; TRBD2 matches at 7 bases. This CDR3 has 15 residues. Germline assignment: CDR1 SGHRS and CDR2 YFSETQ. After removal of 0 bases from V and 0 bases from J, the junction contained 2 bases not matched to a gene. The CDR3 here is CASSLAGGYQETQYF. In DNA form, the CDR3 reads TGCGCCAGCAGCTTGGCGGGAGGCTACCAAGAGACCCAGTACTTC.

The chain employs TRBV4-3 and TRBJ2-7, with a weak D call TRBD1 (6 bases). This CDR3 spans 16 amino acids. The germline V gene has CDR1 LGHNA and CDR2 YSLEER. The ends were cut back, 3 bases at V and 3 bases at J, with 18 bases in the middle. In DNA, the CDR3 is TGCGCCAGCAGCCAGGTTATCGGACAGACCGACTACGAGCAGTACTTC. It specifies CASSQVIGQTDYEQYF.

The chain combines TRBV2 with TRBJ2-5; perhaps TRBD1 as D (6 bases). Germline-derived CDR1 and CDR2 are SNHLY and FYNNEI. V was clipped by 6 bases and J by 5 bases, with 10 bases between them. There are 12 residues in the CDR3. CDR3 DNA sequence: TGTGCCAGCAGAGGCAGGGGTGAGACCCAGTACTTC. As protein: CASRGRGETQYF.

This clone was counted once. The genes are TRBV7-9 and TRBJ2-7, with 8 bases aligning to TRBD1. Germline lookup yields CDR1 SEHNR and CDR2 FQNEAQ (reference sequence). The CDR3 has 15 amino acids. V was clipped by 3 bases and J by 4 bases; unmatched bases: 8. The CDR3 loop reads CASSFSQGASYEQYF. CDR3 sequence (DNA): TGTGCCAGCAGCTTTTCCCAGGGGGCTTCATACGAGCAGTACTTC.

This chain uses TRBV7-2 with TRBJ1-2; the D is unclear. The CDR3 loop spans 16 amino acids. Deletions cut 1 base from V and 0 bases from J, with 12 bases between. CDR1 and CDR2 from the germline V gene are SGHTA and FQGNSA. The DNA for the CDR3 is TGTGCCAGCAGCTTAGGAGGTGGAAGAGCTAACTATGGCTACACCTTC. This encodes CASSLGGGRANYGYTF. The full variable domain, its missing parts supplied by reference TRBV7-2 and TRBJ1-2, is GAGVSQSPSNKVTEKGKDVELRCDPISGHTALYWYRQSLGQGLEFLIYFQGNSAPDKSGLPSDRFSAERTGGSVSTLTIQRTQQEDSAVYLCASSLGGGRANYGYTFGSGTRLTVV.

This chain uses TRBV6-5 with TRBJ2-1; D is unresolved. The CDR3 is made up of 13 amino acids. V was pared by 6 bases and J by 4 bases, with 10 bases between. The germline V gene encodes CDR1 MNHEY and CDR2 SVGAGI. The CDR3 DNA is TGTGCCAGCAGAAGTGCCTATTACAATGAGCAGTTCTTC. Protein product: CASRSAYYNEQFF.

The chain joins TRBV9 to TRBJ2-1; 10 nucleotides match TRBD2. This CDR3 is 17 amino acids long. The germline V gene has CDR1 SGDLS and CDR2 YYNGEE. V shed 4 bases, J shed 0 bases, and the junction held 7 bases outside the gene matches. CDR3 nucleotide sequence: TGTGCCAGCAGCCCGCCCCCTAGCGGGAGCTCCTACAATGAGCAGTTCTTC. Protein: CASSPPPSGSSYNEQFF.

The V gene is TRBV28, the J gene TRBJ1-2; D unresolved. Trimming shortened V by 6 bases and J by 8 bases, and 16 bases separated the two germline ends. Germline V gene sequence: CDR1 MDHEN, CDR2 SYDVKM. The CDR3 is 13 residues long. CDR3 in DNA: TGTGCCAGCAGAATTCTGGGCCGAGAGGGCTACACCTTC. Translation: CASRILGREGYTF.

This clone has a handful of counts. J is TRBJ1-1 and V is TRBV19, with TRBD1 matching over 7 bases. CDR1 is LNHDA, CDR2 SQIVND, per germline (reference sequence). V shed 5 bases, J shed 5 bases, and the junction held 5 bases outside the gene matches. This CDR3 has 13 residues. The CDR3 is CASSDDRETEAFF. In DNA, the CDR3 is TGTGCCAGTAGTGACGACAGGGAGACTGAAGCTTTCTTT.

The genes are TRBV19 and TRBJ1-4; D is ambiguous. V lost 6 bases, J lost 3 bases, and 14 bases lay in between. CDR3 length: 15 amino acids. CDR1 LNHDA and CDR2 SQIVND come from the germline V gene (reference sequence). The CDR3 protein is CASRHPWSANEKLFF. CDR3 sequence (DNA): TGTGCCAGTAGACACCCGTGGAGCGCTAATGAAAAACTGTTTTTT.

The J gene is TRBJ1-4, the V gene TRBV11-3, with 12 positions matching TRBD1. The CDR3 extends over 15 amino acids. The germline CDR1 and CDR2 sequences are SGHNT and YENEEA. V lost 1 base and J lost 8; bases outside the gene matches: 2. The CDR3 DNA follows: TGTGCCAGCAGCTTAGGGGACAGGGGGCCGGAAAAACTGTTTTTT. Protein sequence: CASSLGDRGPEKLFF.

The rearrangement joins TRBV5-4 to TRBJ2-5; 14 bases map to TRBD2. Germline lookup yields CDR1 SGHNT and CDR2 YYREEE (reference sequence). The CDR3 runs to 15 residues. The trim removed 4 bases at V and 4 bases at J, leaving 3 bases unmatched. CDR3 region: CASSGGTSGRETQYF. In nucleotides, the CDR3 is TGTGCCAGCAGCGGGGGGACTAGCGGGAGAGAGACCCAGTACTTC.

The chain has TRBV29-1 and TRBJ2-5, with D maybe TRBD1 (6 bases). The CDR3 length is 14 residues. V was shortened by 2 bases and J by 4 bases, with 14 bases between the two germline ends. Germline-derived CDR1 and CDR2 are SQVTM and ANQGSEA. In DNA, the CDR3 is TGCAGCGTTGAACGGGGTCAGGGGATAGAGACCCAGTACTTC. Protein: CSVERGQGIETQYF.

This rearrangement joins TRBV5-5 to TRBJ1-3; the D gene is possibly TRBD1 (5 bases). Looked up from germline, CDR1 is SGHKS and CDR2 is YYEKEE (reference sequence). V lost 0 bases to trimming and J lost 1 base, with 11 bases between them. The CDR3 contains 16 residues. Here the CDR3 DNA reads TGTGCCAGCAGCTTGGTGGGGCAGGGATCTGGAAACACCATATATTTT. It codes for CASSLVGQGSGNTIYF.

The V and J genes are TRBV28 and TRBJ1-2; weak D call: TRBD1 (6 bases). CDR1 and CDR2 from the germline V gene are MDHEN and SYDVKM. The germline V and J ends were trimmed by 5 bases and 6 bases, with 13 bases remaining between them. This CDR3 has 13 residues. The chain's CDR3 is CASSPQGTDGYTF. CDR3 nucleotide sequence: TGTGCCAGCAGTCCCCAGGGGACGGATGGCTACACCTTC.

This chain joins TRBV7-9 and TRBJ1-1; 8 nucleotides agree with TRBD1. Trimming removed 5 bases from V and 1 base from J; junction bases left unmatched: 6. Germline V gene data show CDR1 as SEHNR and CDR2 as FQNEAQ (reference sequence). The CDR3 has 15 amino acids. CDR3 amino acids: CASSPLQGGNTEAFF. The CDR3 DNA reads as TGTGCCAGCAGCCCCCTACAGGGGGGGAACACTGAAGCTTTCTTT.

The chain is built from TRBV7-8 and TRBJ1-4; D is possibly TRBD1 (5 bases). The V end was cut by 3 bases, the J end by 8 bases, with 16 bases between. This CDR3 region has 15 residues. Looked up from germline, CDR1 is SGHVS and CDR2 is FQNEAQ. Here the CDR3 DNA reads TGTGCCAGCAGCTTTATCGGATCACGGGGGGAAAAACTGTTTTTT. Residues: CASSFIGSRGEKLFF.

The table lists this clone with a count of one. The CDR3 DNA is TGTGCCAGCAGATTCCTGACTAGCGGTATCTACGAGCAGTACTTC. It is translated as CASRFLTSGIYEQYF. V is TRBV2 and J is TRBJ2-7, with TRBD2 identical over 9 bases. Looked up from germline, CDR1 is SNHLY and CDR2 is FYNNEI. The CDR3 is 15 residues long. With 6 bases clipped from V and 3 bases from J, the junction kept 9 bases outside the gene matches.

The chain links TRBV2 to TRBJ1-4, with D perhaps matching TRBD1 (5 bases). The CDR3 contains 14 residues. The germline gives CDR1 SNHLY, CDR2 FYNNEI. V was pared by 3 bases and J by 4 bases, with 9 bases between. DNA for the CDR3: TGTGCCAGCAGTGACCGGAGGGGTAATGAAAAACTGTTTTTT. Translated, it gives CASSDRRGNEKLFF. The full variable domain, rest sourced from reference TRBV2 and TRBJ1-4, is EPEVTQTPSHQVTQMGQEVILRCVPISNHLYFYWYRQILGQKVEFLVSFYNNEISEKSEIFDDQFSVERPDGSNFTLKIRSTKLEDSAMYFCASSDRRGNEKLFFGSGTQLSVL.

CDR3: CSVRTGQGYEQYF. CDR3 in DNA: TGCAGCGTTCGAACGGGACAGGGCTACGAGCAGTACTTC. The chain recombines TRBV29-1 with TRBJ2-7; 9 positions match TRBD1. The CDR3 has 13 amino acids. The germline V gene encodes CDR1 SQVTM and CDR2 ANQGSEA. Unmatched junction bases numbered 5, after V lost 5 bases and J lost 3 bases.

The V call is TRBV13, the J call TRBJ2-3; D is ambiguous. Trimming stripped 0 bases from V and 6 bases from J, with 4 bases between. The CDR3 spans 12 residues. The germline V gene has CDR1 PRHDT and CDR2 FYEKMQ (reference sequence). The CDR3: CASSLGEDTQYF. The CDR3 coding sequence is TGTGCCAGCAGCTTAGGCGAGGATACGCAGTATTTT.

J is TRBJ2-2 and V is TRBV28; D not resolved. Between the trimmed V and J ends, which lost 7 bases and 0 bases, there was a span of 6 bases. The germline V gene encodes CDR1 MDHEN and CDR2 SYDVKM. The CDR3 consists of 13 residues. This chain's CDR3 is CASITANTGELFF. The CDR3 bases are TGTGCCAGCATTACAGCGAACACCGGGGAGCTGTTTTTT.

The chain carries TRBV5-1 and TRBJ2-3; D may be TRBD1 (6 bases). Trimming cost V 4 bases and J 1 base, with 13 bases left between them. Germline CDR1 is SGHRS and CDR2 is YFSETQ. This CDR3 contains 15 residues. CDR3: CASSPGASRTDTQYF. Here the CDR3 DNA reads TGCGCCAGCAGCCCAGGGGCCAGTCGCACAGATACGCAGTATTTT. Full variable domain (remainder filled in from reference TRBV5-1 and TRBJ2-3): KAGVTQTPRYLIKTRGQQVTLSCSPISGHRSVSWYQQTPGQGLQFLFEYFSETQRNKGNFPGRFSGRQFSNSRSEMNVSTLELGDSALYLCASSPGASRTDTQYFGPGTRLTVL.

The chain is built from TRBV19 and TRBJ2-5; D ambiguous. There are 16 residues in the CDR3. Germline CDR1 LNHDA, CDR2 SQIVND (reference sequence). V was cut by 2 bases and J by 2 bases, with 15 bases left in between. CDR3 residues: CASSITATREQETQYF. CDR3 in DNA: TGTGCCAGTAGTATAACGGCGACTCGCGAGCAAGAGACCCAGTACTTC.

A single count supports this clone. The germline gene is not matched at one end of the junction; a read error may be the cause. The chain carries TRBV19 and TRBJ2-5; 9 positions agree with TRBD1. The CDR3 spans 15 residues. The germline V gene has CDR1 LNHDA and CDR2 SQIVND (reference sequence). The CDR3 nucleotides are TGTGCCAGTAGCATAGTGGACAGGGGAGGAGAGACCCAGTACTTC. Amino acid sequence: CASSIVDRGGETQYF.